This T cell receptor beta chain was captured by sequencing in a study of cytomegalovirus exposure and HLA in healthy donors. Study-level results: The investigators catalogued 164 TCR beta chains as cytomegalovirus-associated.

On this clone itself: Its antigen is unknown.

13 Jbeta primers and 60 Vbeta primers were used for the PCR. Generated by immunoSEQ multiplex PCR, the TCRdb table keeps only in-frame clones and is missing some. In the table there are nearly 110,000 clones, around 80% of which are singletons. Germline V gene sequence: CDR1 SEHNR, CDR2 FQNEAQ (reference sequence). With 5 bases removed from V and 4 bases from J, the gap between germline ends came to 18 bases. The CDR3 has 16 residues. The source of this sequence is a woman between 45 and 60 years old in good health and CMV-seropositive. Sequencing was done on a sample of PBMCs. V gene TRBV7-9 combines with J gene TRBJ2-1; D perhaps matches TRBD2 (6 bases). DNA for the CDR3: TGTGCCAGCAGCCCTCGGACTCGGAGGGAGTACAATGAGCAGTTCTTC. This encodes CASSPRTRREYNEQFF. The variable domain in full, completed from reference TRBV7-9 and TRBJ2-1, reads DTGVSQNPRHKITKRGQNVTFRCDPISEHNRLYWYRQTLGQGPEFLTYFQNEAQLEKSRLLSDRFSAERPKGSFSTLEIQRTEQGDSAMYLCASSPRTRREYNEQFFGPGTRLTVL.